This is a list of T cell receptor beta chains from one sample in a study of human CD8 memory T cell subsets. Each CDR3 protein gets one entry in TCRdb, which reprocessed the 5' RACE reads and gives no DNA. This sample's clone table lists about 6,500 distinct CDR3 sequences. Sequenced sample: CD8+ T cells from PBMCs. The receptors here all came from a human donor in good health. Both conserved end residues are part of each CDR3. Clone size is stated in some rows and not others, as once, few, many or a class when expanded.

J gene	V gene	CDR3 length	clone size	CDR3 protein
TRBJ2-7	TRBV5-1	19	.	CASSLFGLAGTGPTYEQYF
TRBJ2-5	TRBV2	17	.	CASSVGASGLGEETQYF
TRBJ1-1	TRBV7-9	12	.	CASSFSGTEAFF
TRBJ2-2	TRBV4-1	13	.	CASSQVSTGELFF
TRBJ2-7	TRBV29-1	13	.	CSVYIGGLYEQYF
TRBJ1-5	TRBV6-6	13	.	CASSPYSNQPQHF
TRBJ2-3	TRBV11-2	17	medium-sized	CASSLESDRGQRDTQYF
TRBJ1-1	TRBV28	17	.	CACSFLNGGLPNTEAFF
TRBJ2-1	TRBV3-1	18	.	CASSQESGGSGSYGEQFF
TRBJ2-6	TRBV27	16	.	CASSGPFISGANVLTF
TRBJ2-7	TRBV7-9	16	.	CASSFTGLAGGDEQYF
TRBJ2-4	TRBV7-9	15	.	CASSWTSGGKNIQYF
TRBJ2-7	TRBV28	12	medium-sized	CASSFQGAEQYF
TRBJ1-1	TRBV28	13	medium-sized	CATLGTLNTEAFF
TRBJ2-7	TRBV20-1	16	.	CSARSLASAPSYEQYF
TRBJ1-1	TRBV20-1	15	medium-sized	CSAHTSLEANTEAFF
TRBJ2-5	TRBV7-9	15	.	CASSPPAGREETQYF
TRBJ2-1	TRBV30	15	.	CAWSLAGGSHNEQFF
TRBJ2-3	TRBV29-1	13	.	CSVRLAGADTQYF
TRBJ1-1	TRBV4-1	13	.	CASSPTGGVTAFF